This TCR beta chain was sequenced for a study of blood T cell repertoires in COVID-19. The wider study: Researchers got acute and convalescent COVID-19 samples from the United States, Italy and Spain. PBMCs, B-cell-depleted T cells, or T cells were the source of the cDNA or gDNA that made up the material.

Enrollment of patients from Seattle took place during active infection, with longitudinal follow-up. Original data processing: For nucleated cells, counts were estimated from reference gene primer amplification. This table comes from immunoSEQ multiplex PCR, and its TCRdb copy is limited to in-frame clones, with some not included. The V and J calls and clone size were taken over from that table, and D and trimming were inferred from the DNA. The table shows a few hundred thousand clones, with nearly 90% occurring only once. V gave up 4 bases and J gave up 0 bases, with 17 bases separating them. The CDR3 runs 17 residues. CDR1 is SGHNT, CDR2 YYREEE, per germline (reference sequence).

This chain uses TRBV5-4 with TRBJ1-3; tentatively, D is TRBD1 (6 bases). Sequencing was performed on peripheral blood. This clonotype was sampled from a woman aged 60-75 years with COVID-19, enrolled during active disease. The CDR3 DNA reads TGTGCCAGCAGCCCAGGCGGGGGCGTCGACTCTGGAAACACCATATATTTT. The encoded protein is CASSPGGGVDSGNTIYF. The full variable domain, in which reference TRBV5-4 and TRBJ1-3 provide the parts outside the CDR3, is ETGVTQSPTHLIKTRGQQVTLRCSSQSGHNTVSWYQQALGQGPQFIFQYYREEENGRGNFPPRFSGLQFPNYSSELNVNALELDDSALYLCASSPGGGVDSGNTIYFGEGSWLTVV.